Following are 6 T cell receptor beta chains from one sample sequenced in a study of T cell responses to AZD1222 COVID-19 vaccine. TCRdb's table, derived via immunoSEQ multiplex PCR, lists solely in-frame clones and lacks some. The table lists more than 150,000 clones, 90% of them singletons, with less than 2% in the top ten. The sample here was peripheral blood, taken on day 0 of AZD1222 vaccination. The receptors come from an adult in good health.

The genes are TRBV11-1 and TRBJ2-7; no reliable D call. The V gene lost 1 base and the J gene lost 1 base, with 5 bases spanning the gap. This CDR3 spans 13 amino acids. Looked up from germline, CDR1 is SGHAT and CDR2 is FQDESV (reference sequence). This chain's CDR3 is CASSLGHSYEQYF. The CDR3 nucleotides are TGTGCCAGCAGCTTAGGTCATTCCTACGAGCAGTACTTC. The entire variable domain, with the rest obtained from reference TRBV11-1 and TRBJ2-7, is as follows: EAEVAQSPRYKITEKSQAVAFWCDPISGHATLYWYRQILGQGPELLVQFQDESVVDDSQLPKDRFSAERLKGVDSTLKIQPAELGDSAMYLCASSLGHSYEQYFGPGTRLTVT.

The chain links TRBV6-4 to TRBJ1-1; D is possibly TRBD1 (5 bases). Germline CDR1 MRHNA, CDR2 SNTAGT. Trimming left V 6 bases short and J 1 base short, with 12 bases between. This CDR3 has 14 amino acids. CDR3 in amino acids: CASRDTDRNTEAFF. In nucleotides, the CDR3 is TGTGCCAGCAGGGACACAGACAGGAACACTGAAGCTTTCTTT.

The V and J genes are TRBV28 and TRBJ2-1, with D perhaps given as TRBD1 or TRBD2 (7 bases each). Germline CDR1 and CDR2: MDHEN and SYDVKM. CDR3 length: 16 amino acids. Trimming removed 5 bases from V and 4 bases from J, with 18 bases in between. CDR3 coding DNA: TGTGCCAGCAGTACGCTGGGCCAGGGGGGGTACAATGAGCAGTTCTTC. Translating it yields CASSTLGQGGYNEQFF.

The chain uses TRBV7-9 and TRBJ1-2; D is perhaps TRBD1 (5 bases). This CDR3 is 14 amino acids long. Germline CDR1 and CDR2: SEHNR and FQNEAQ (reference sequence). Deletions cut 1 base from V and 3 bases from J, with 9 bases between. The CDR3 region has the DNA TGTGCCAGCAGCTTAGGAACGGGGCACTATGGCTACACCTTC. Protein product: CASSLGTGHYGYTF.

This CDR3 is CSVDSGREAFF. In nucleotides, the CDR3 is TGCAGCGTTGATTCAGGGCGTGAAGCTTTCTTT. This chain joins TRBV29-1 and TRBJ1-1; the D gene is possibly TRBD1 (5 bases). Germline CDR1 and CDR2: SQVTM and ANQGSEA. The CDR3 has 11 amino acids. Trimming left V 3 bases short and J 7 bases short, with 9 bases between.

V gene TRBV27 combines with J gene TRBJ1-2; 7 bases match TRBD1. V lost 5 bases to trimming and J lost 8 bases; unmatched junction nucleotides: 17. The CDR3 loop spans 16 amino acids. Germline CDR1 and CDR2: MNHEY and SMNVEV (reference sequence). The CDR3 coding sequence is TGTGCCAGCAGTCGAAGACAGGGTCAGCTGCCGGGAGGCTACACCTTC. Translation: CASSRRQGQLPGGYTF.